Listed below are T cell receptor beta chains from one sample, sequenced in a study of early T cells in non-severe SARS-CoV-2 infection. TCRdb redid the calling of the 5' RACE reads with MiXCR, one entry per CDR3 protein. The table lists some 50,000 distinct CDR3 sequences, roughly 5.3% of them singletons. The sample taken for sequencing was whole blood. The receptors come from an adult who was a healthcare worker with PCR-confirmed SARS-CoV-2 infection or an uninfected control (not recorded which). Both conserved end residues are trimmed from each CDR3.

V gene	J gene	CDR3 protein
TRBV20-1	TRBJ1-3	SATRSGNTIY
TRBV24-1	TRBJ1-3	ATSDLGLLIHNGNTIY
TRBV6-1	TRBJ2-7	ASSGGLAGGSEQY
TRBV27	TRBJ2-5	ASSQAPTGRETQY
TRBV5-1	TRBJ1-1	ASSPTGTGTEAF
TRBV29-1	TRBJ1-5	SVGQGNQPQH
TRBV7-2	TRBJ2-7	ASSLVPLKGYEQY
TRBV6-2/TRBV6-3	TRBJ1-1	ASSSQYGGQGADNTEAF
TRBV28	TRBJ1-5	ASSPPPRVRSNQPQH
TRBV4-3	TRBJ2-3	ASSQAGGGTDTQY
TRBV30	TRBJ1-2	AWSRDRDGYT
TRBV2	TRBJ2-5	ASIQSGWEETQY
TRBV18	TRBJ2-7	ASSPDTGTLVHEQY
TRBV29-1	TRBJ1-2	SVGSVDT
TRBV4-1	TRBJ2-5	ASSPRGSQETQY
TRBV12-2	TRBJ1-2	ASRTRDDGYT
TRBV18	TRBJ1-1	ASSPGGLGITEAF
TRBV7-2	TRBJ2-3	ASSLLGLTADTQY
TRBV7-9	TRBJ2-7	ASSRSGSYEQY
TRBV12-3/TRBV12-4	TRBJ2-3	ASTKWGGSDTQY
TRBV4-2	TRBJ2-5	ASSQDFPRETQY
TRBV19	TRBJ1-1	AIPRTEAF
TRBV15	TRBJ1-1	ATSRGFRNTEAF
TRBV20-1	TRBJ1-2	SAPGQWGEHYGYT
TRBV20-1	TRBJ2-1	SARASGIYNEQF
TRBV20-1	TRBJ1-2	SAAGQDWAGGYT
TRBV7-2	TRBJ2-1	ASSPRQGAYNEQF
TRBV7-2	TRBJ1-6	ASSTTGGSPLH
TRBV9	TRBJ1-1	ASSVAPGRPPEAF
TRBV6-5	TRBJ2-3	ASSYSTGVASTDTQY
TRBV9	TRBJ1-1	ASSVAGEGTEAF
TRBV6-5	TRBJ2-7	ASSYSARIAYEQY
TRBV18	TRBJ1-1	ASSSGTGNTEAF
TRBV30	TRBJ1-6	AWSIFTPSHNSPLH
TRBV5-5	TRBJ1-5	ASSAGSSISNQPQH
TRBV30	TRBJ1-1	AWTPGRPRNTEAF
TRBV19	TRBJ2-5	ASSTFLGTNHQETQY